This note documents a single TCR beta chain sequence. The sample belongs to a study of cytomegalovirus exposure and HLA in healthy donors. This table comes from immunoSEQ multiplex PCR, and its TCRdb copy is limited to in-frame clones, with some not included. The repertoire holds 200,000 to 250,000 clones, around nine tenths seen once, with about 3% in the top ten. Sample: PBMCs. This sequence was found in a man between 18 and 35 years old in good health and CMV-seronegative.

The CDR3 nucleotides read TGTGCCAGCAGAACTATAGGGGGCGTGGGCACCTTC. Its translation is CASRTIGGVGTF. The chain employs TRBV6-5 and TRBJ1-2, with 7 bases lining up with TRBD1. The CDR3 loop spans 12 amino acids. From germline, CDR1 is MNHEY and CDR2 SVGAGI. The trim removed 6 bases at V and 13 bases at J, leaving 11 bases unmatched.